This TCR beta chain was observed in a study of blood T cells in healthy people across ages. About this clonotype: Its specificity is not known.

The study, taken as a whole, reports: Observed TCR beta diversity per million T cells went down as age went up. This fall followed a roughly linear course with age.

Combining a sample-barcoded 5' primer with a J-beta primer mix, a second PCR ran for roughly 6 to 12 cycles. TCRdb re-called the 5' RACE reads with MiXCR, one entry per CDR3 protein. The sample has some 560,000 distinct CDR3 sequences, roughly a quarter seen once. These data were likewise used in another study, on T cells of mothers and their children.

This clonotype was sampled from a boy younger than 10 in good health. The material sequenced was blood.

DNA of the CDR3: TGTGCCAGCAGCGGCCTTCCCCGAATGGAGACCCAGTACTTC. Translating gives CASSGLPRMETQYF. This chain connects TRBV6-5 to TRBJ2-5, with unresolved D. The germline CDR1 and CDR2 sequences are MNHEY and SVGAGI. The ends were cut back, 6 bases at V and 5 bases at J, with 16 bases in the middle. The CDR3 has 14 residues.